This T cell receptor (beta chain) was profiled in a study of T cell responses to AZD1222 COVID-19 vaccine. Clones were read by immunoSEQ multiplex PCR, and TCRdb kept only the in-frame ones, dropping some. The sample holds 90,000 to 120,000 clones; 93% are singletons and the top ten take 5%. Study outcomes and limitations: There were vaccine-associated CD4 TCRs across spike, dominant at 160-218 and 743-854. Clonal diversity was possibly underestimated, and the donors were mostly white British, with more females. Repertoire sampling happened only post peak T cell response.

CDR1 SQVTM and CDR2 ANQGSEA come from the germline V gene. This CDR3 comprises 12 residues. V gave up 4 bases and J gave up 0 bases, with 7 bases separating them. As to this clone: Its matching antigen is unknown.

The sequence was obtained from an adult in good health. The material sequenced was peripheral blood, taken on day 0 of AZD1222 vaccination. The chain links TRBV29-1 to TRBJ2-7; D unclear. The CDR3, as DNA: TGCAGCGTTGGAGGTGGCTCCTACGAGCAGTACTTC. It is translated as CSVGGGSYEQYF.